The 4 T cell receptor beta chains listed next were all sequenced from one sample in a study of vaccination and CD4 T cells after COVID-19 (dated by TCRdb to the early 2020s). Their target antigens are unknown. This specimen's treatment or condition label, interpreted: roughly 10-day PBMC culture with coronavirus spike peptide pools or control peptides (ViraFEST assay). CD4+ T cells from unexposed donors were collected before the COVID-19 pandemic (2011-2018). The library was made by PCR. Sequencing used an Illumina iSeq 100. At the Johns Hopkins FTIC core, DNA from the cultured CD4+ T cells underwent TCR sequencing with the Oncomine TCR Beta short-read assay. TCRdb passed the public sequencing reads through fastp at Q25 and MiXCR, retaining productive beta sequences. Every entry covers one CDR3 protein and lists the most common genes and DNA from its rows. The sample records about 7,200 distinct CDR3 sequences, about 32% of which are singletons. The ten largest clones take up approximately 29% of the sample.

The sequenced sample consisted of CD4+ T cells from blood, cultured in vitro. These receptor sequences come from a human donor in good health.

The CDR3: CASSVALAGIQYF. The CDR3 region has the DNA TGTGCCAGCAGCGTAGCACTAGCGGGCATTCAGTACTTC. The chain employs TRBV9 and TRBJ2-4, with 9 bases fitting TRBD2. J was trimmed by 9 bases and V by 0 bases; bases with no gene match: 1. Germline CDR1 reads SGDLS; CDR2 reads YYNGEE. The CDR3 extends over 13 amino acids.

This clonotype has a handful of counts. The rearrangement joins TRBV7-9 to TRBJ1-2, with 10 bases aligning to TRBD1. The ends lost 5 bases at V and 8 bases at J; junction bases unmatched: 8. Germline assignment: CDR1 SEHNR and CDR2 FQNEAQ (reference sequence). The CDR3 has 14 amino acids. The DNA of the CDR3 is TGTGCCAGCAGCAACTCGGGACAGGGGAAAGGCTACACCTTC. This translates into CASSNSGQGKGYTF.

The J gene is TRBJ1-5, the V gene TRBV6-1; the match to TRBD1 covers 9 bases. Germline V lookup: CDR1 MNHNS, CDR2 SASEGT. Losses at the gene ends were 6 bases for V and 5 bases for J; bases not matched to a gene: 5. CDR3 length equals 14 residues. This CDR3 reads CASSATGGDQPQHF. Written as DNA, the CDR3 is TGTGCCAGCAGCGCTACAGGGGGCGATCAGCCCCAGCATTTT.

The sample holds one count of this clonotype. The J gene is TRBJ1-1, the V gene TRBV6-5; D is possibly TRBD1 (5 bases). V shed 4 bases and J shed 6 bases, with 18 bases lying between them. Germline CDR1 is MNHEY and CDR2 is SVGAGI. The CDR3 length is 15 residues. CDR3 nucleotides: TGTGCCAGCAGTTCGGCCCCCGGGACGGGAGCTGAAGCTTTCTTT. Translating it yields CASSSAPGTGAEAFF.